Reported below is one TCR beta chain. Its target is not known. Those who donated were healthy bone marrow donors. PCR employed 60 Vbeta and 13 Jbeta primers. Original analysis: Roughly 10 million shared chains were among around 80 million unique TCR beta chains counted in a later analysis. Generated by immunoSEQ multiplex PCR, the TCRdb table keeps only in-frame clones and is missing some. D and trimming come from the DNA, and the V and J calls and clone size come from that table. There are some 150,000 clones in the sample, with 2% to 3% held by the top ten. This sample is part of a study of cytomegalovirus exposure and HLA in healthy donors. General study results and limits: In most subjects, TCR beta sequences reportedly gave accurate predictions of HLA-A and HLA-B alleles. The listing of 150 or so TCR beta chains classed them as cytomegalovirus-associated.

The specimen was PBMCs. The origin of this receptor is a man aged 40-49 years in good health and CMV-seronegative.

In nucleotides, the CDR3 is TGTGCCAGCAGTGGCGGGCGGGGTTCCTACAATGAGCAGTTCTTC. Protein: CASSGGRGSYNEQFF. The J gene is TRBJ2-1, the V gene TRBV6-1; tentative D call: TRBD2 (6 bases). Trimming cost V 4 bases and J 1 base, with 11 bases left between them. CDR3 length: 15 residues. CDR1 is MNHNS, CDR2 SASEGT, per germline.